Below are 13 T cell receptor beta chains sequenced from a single sample in a study of blood T cell repertoires in COVID-19. TCRdb's copy holds only in-frame clones and misses some; the assay was immunoSEQ multiplex PCR. This table has a few hundred thousand clones, around 90% appearing once. Sequenced material: peripheral blood. The receptor set was obtained from a woman aged 55-69 years with COVID-19, enrolled during active disease.

The J gene is TRBJ1-2, the V gene TRBV6-5, with 7 bases lining up with TRBD1. Losses at the gene ends were 6 bases for V and 3 bases for J; bases not matched to a gene: 7. Germline V gene lookup returns CDR1 MNHEY and CDR2 SVGAGI. The CDR3 has 14 residues. The CDR3 nucleotides are TGTGCCAGCAGACAGGGACAGCAAGACTATGGCTACACCTTC. Protein: CASRQGQQDYGYTF.

The chain joins TRBV6-6 to TRBJ2-7; 8 nucleotides match TRBD2. Germline assignment: CDR1 MNHNY and CDR2 SVGAGI (reference sequence). V lost 2 bases, J lost 2 bases, and 8 bases stayed unmatched. This CDR3 has 16 residues. CDR3 in DNA: TGTGCCAGCAGTTACGCCCGGGGGGGCTTGACCTACGAGCAGTACTTC. This gives the protein CASSYARGGLTYEQYF.

The genes are TRBV24-1 and TRBJ2-2; 8 bases are a match to TRBD1. The CDR3 runs to 16 residues. The V segment lost 0 bases and the J segment 6 bases; nucleotides outside the gene matches: 5. Germline assignment: CDR1 KGHDR and CDR2 SFDVKD. This chain's CDR3 is CATSDLRQGAAGELFF. The CDR3 coding sequence is TGTGCCACCAGTGATTTGCGGCAGGGGGCGGCCGGGGAGCTGTTTTTT.

CDR3 loop: CASSDILGQGIETNTEAFF. The CDR3 DNA follows: TGCGCCAGCAGTGATATCTTGGGACAGGGAATAGAGACGAACACTGAAGCTTTCTTT. This chain joins TRBV10-2 and TRBJ1-1, with 9 bases aligning to TRBD1. After removal of 3 bases from V and 1 base from J, the junction contained 15 bases not matched to a gene. This CDR3 spans 19 amino acids. Germline assignment: CDR1 WSHSY and CDR2 SAAADI.

The CDR3 bases are TGTGCCAGAAGCTTGGTTTGCAGGGGTCTCGCTGAAGCTTTCTTT. This encodes CARSLVCRGLAEAFF. The rearrangement links TRBV5-3 to TRBJ1-1; a possible D gene is TRBD1 (6 bases). TRBV5-3 is designated an ORF whose function remains uncertain. The CDR3 has 15 residues. The V and J ends lost 0 bases and 6 bases respectively, with 15 bases between them.

The V gene is TRBV6-1, the J gene TRBJ1-1; D call uncertain. This CDR3 comprises 11 residues. The germline V and J ends were trimmed by 5 bases and 10 bases, with 11 bases remaining between them. Germline-derived CDR1 and CDR2 are MNHNS and SASEGT. The CDR3, as DNA: TGTGCCAGCAGTCCCGGCGGCGGAGCTTTCTTT. Protein product: CASSPGGGAFF.

V usage is TRBV7-9 and J usage is TRBJ1-2; 7 nucleotides align to TRBD1. CDR1 SEHNR and CDR2 FQNEAQ come from the germline V gene (reference sequence). With 6 bases clipped from V and 8 bases from J, the junction kept 9 bases outside the gene matches. The CDR3 has 13 amino acids. The CDR3 bases are TGTGCCAGCAGTCTGGACAGGACGGAAGGCTACACCTTC. Residues: CASSLDRTEGYTF.

This clone has a single count. The chain combines TRBV19 with TRBJ2-3; 10 bases line up with TRBD2. CDR3 length: 16 residues. In germline, CDR1 is LNHDA, CDR2 SQIVND (reference sequence). The trim removed 6 bases at V and 4 bases at J, leaving 10 bases unmatched. The chain's CDR3 is CASRERGGPHPDTQYF. Written as DNA, the CDR3 is TGTGCCAGTAGAGAGCGGGGGGGACCACACCCAGATACGCAGTATTTT.

This sequence joins TRBV6-2 or TRBV6-3 and TRBJ2-2; 8 nucleotides line up with TRBD1. Germline CDR1 reads MNHEY; CDR2 reads SVGEGT. V lost 6 bases and J lost 2; bases outside the gene matches: 5. The CDR3 sequence is 15 residues long. DNA of the CDR3: TGTGCCAGCAGCACGGGACAGGCTAACACCGGGGAGCTGTTTTTT. It specifies CASSTGQANTGELFF.

This chain uses TRBV20-1 with TRBJ1-1; the D gene is possibly TRBD1 (5 bases). The germline CDR1 and CDR2 sequences are DFQATT and SNEGSKA (reference sequence). The V end was cut by 3 bases, the J end by 7 bases, with 9 bases between. The length of the CDR3 is 11 residues. The chain's CDR3 is CSASGQGEAFF. As DNA, the CDR3 is TGCAGTGCTAGTGGGCAGGGTGAAGCTTTCTTT.

The V and J genes are TRBV28 and TRBJ1-4; 9 positions match TRBD1. The CDR3 is 13 residues long. V lost 8 bases to trimming and J lost 5 bases; unmatched junction nucleotides: 3. Per germline, CDR1 MDHEN and CDR2 SYDVKM. The CDR3 region is CASLGTGNEKLFF. CDR3 DNA: TGTGCCAGCCTCGGGACAGGGAATGAAAAACTGTTTTTT.

This chain links TRBV7-9 with TRBJ1-5, with D uncertain. The germline CDR1 and CDR2 sequences are SEHNR and FQNEAQ (reference sequence). V was trimmed by 5 bases and J by 1 base, leaving 18 bases between them. The CDR3 consists of 17 residues. The CDR3 region is CASSPGTVVWSNQPQHF. CDR3 sequence (DNA): TGTGCCAGCAGCCCAGGTACTGTTGTATGGAGCAATCAGCCCCAGCATTTT.

This clone showed up just once. The rearrangement uses TRBV19 and TRBJ1-1; TRBD1 is a possible D gene (5 bases). V lost 0 bases and J 1 base, leaving 18 bases between the germline ends. This CDR3 spans 18 amino acids. Germline V gene sequence: CDR1 LNHDA, CDR2 SQIVND (reference sequence). The CDR3 region is CASSIDLGRVGQNTEAFF. CDR3 nucleotides: TGTGCCAGTAGTATAGATCTCGGCAGGGTGGGGCAGAACACTGAAGCTTTCTTT.